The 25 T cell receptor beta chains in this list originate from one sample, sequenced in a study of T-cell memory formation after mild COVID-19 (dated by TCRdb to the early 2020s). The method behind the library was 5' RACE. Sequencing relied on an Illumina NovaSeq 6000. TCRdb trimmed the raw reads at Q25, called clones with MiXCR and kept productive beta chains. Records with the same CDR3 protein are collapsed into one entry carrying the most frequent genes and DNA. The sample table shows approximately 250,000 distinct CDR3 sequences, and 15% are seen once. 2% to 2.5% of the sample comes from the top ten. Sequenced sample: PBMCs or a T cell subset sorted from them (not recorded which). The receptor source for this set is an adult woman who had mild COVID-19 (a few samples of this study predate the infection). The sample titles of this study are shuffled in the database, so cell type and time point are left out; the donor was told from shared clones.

The CDR3, as DNA: TGTGCCAGCTCACCACCCCTGCGGCAGAACTATGGCTACACCTTC. Its protein product is CASSPPLRQNYGYTF. The V call is TRBV18, the J call TRBJ1-2; no firm D call. CDR1 is KGHSH, CDR2 LQKENI, per germline. V gave up 0 bases and J gave up 2 bases, with 10 bases separating them. The CDR3 sequence is 15 residues long.

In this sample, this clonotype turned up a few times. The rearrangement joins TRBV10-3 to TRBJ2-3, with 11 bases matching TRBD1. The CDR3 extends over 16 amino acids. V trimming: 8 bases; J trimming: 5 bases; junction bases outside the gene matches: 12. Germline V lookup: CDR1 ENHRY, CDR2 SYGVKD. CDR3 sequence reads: CAIRPGGTGGRDTQYF. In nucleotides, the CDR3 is TGTGCCATCCGTCCGGGCGGGACAGGGGGGAGAGATACGCAGTATTTT.

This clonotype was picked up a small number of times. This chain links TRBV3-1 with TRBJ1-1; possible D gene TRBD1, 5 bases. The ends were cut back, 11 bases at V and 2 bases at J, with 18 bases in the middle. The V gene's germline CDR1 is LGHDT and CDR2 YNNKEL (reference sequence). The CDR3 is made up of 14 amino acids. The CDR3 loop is CAAGAEAPNTEAFF. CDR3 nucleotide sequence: TGTGCCGCCGGGGCAGAGGCACCCAACACTGAAGCTTTCTTT.

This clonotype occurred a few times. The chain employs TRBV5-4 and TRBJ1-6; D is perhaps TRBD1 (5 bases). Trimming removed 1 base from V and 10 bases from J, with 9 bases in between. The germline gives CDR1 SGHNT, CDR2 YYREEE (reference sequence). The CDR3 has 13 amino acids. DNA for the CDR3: TGTGCCAGCAGCTTGATAGGGGAATCACCCCTCCACTTT. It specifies CASSLIGESPLHF.

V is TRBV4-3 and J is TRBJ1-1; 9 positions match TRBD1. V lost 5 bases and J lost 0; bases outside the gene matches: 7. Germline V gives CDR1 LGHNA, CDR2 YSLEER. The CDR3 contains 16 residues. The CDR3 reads CASSYTGGSLNTEAFF. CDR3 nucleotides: TGCGCCAGCAGCTACACAGGGGGCTCATTGAACACTGAAGCTTTCTTT.

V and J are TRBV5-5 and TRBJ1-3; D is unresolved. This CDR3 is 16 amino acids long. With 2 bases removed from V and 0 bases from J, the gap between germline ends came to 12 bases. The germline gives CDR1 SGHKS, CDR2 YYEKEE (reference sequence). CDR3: CASSFRQLDSGNTIYF. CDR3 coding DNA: TGTGCCAGCAGCTTCCGTCAGCTCGACTCTGGAAACACCATATATTTT.

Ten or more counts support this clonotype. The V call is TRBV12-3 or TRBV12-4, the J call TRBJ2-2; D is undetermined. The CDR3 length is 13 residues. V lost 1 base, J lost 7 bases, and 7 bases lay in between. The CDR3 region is CASSLVGSGELFF. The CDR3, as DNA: TGTGCCAGCAGTTTAGTTGGCAGCGGGGAGCTGTTTTTT.

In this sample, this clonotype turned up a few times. The CDR3 DNA is TGTGCCAGCTCACTCCAGGGGACGTCTACCAAGCAGTACTTC. Its protein is CASSLQGTSTKQYF. The V and J genes are TRBV18 and TRBJ2-7; perhaps TRBD1 as D (6 bases). The V and J ends lost 4 bases and 8 bases respectively, with 18 bases between them. Germline assignment: CDR1 KGHSH and CDR2 LQKENI. The CDR3 has 14 amino acids.

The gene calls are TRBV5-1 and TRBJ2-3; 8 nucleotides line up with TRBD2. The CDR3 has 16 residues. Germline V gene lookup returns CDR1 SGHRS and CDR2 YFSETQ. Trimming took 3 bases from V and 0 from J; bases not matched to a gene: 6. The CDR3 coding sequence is TGCGCCAGCAGCTATAACGGGGGGGCTAGCACAGATACGCAGTATTTT. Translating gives CASSYNGGASTDTQYF.

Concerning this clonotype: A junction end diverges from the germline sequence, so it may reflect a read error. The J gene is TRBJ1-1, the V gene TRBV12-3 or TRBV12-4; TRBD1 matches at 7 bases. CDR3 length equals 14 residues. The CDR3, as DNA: TGTGCCAGCAGGCCCGCAGGGGACAGATCTCCTTTCATATTT. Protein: CASRPAGDRSPFIF.

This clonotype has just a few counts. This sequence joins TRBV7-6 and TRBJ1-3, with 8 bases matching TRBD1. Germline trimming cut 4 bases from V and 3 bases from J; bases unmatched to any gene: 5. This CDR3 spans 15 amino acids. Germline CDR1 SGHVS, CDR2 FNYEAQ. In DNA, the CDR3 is TGTGCCAGCAGCTCACAGGGGGAACTTGGAAACACCATATATTTT. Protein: CASSSQGELGNTIYF.

CDR3 residues: CASSQDVLNTEAFF. CDR3 DNA sequence: TGCGCCAGCAGCCAAGACGTCCTGAACACTGAAGCTTTCTTT. This chain joins TRBV4-1 and TRBJ1-1, with D unresolved. The V end lost 0 bases, the J end lost 0 bases, and 5 bases lay between the germline ends. This CDR3 has 14 amino acids. Germline loops: CDR1 MGHRA, CDR2 YSYEKL.

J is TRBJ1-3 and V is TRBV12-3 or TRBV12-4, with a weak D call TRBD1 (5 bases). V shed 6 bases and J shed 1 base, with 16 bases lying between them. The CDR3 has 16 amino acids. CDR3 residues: CASRVGQGGSGNTIYF. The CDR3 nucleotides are TGTGCCAGCAGGGTCGGGCAGGGAGGGTCTGGAAACACCATATATTTT.

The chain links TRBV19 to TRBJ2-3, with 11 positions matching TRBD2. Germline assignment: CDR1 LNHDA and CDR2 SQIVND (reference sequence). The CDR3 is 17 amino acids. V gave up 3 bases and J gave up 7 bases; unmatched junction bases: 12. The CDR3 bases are TGTGCCAGTAGTATCCTTCTAGCGGGAGGCCCAGCCTATACGCAGTATTTT. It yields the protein CASSILLAGGPAYTQYF.

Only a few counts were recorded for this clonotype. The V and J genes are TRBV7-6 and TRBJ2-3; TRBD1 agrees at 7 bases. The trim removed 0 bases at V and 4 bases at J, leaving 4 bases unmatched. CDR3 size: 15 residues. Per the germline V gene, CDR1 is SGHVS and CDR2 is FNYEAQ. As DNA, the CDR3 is TGTGCCAGCAGCTTAGCCAACGACAGGGCAGATACGCAGTATTTT. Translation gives CASSLANDRADTQYF. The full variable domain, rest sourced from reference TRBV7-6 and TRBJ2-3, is GAGVSQSPRYKVTKRGQDVALRCDPISGHVSLYWYRQALGQGPEFLTYFNYEAQQDKSGLPNDRFSAERPEGSISTLTIQRTEQRDSAMYRCASSLANDRADTQYFGPGTRLTVL.

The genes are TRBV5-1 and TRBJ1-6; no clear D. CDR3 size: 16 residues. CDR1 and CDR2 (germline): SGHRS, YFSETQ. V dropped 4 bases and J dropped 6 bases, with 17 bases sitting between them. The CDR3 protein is CASSTDGPGGNSPLHF. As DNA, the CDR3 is TGCGCCAGCAGCACGGACGGGCCCGGAGGTAATTCACCCCTCCACTTT.

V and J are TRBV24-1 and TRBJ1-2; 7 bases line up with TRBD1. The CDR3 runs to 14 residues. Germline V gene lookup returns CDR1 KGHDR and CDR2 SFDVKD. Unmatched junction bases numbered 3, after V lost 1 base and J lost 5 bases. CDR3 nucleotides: TGTGCCACCAGTGATTTCGGACAGGCGTATGGCTACACCTTC. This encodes CATSDFGQAYGYTF.

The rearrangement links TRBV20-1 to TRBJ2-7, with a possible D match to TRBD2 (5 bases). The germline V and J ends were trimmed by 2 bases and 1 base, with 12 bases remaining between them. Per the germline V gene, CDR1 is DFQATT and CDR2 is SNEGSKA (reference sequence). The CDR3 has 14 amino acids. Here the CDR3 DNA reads TGCAGTGCTAGAAGCGGCCGTTTATCCTACGAGCAGTACTTC. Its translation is CSARSGRLSYEQYF.

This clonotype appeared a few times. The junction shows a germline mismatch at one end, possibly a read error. The CDR3 nucleotides read TGTGCCAGCACTTTAAGAGGGTGGGGCGAGCAGTACTTC. It codes for CASTLRGWGEQYF. The chain uses TRBV12-3 or TRBV12-4 and TRBJ2-7, with a tentative D call TRBD2 (5 bases). CDR3 length: 13 amino acids.

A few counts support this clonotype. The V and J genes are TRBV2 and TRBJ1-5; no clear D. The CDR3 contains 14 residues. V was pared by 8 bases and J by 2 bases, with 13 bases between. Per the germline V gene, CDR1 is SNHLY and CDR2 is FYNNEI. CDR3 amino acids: CASGLGKGNQPQHF. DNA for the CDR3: TGTGCCAGCGGGTTAGGGAAGGGCAATCAGCCCCAGCATTTT. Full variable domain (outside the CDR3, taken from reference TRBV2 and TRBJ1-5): EPEVTQTPSHQVTQMGQEVILRCVPISNHLYFYWYRQILGQKVEFLVSFYNNEISEKSEIFDDQFSVERPDGSNFTLKIRSTKLEDSAMYFCASGLGKGNQPQHFGDGTRLSIL.

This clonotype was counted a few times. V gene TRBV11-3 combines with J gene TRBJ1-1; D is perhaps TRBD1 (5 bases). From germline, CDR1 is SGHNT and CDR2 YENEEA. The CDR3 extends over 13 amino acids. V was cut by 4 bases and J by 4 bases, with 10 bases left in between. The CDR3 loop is CASSYGTATEAFF. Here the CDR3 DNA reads TGTGCCAGCAGCTACGGGACTGCCACTGAAGCTTTCTTT.

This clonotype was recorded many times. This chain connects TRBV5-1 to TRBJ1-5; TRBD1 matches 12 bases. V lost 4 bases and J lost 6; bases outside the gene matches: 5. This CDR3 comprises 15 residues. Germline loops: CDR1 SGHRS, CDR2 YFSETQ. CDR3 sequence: CASSPGQGAGQPQHF. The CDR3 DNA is TGCGCCAGCAGCCCGGGACAGGGGGCGGGTCAGCCCCAGCATTTT.

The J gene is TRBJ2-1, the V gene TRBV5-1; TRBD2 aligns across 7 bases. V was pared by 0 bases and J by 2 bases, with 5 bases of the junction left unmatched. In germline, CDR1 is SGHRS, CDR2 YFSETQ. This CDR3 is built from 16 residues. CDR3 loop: CASSLGAGGTYNEQFF. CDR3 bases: TGCGCCAGCAGCTTGGGGGCCGGGGGGACCTACAATGAGCAGTTCTTC. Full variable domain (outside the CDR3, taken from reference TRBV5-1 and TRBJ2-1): KAGVTQTPRYLIKTRGQQVTLSCSPISGHRSVSWYQQTPGQGLQFLFEYFSETQRNKGNFPGRFSGRQFSNSRSEMNVSTLELGDSALYLCASSLGAGGTYNEQFFGPGTRLTVL.

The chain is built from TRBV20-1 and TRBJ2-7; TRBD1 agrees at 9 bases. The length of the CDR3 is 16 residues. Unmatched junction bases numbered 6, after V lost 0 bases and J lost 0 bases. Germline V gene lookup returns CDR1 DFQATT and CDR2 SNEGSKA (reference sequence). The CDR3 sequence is CSARDADRGSSYEQYF. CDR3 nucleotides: TGCAGTGCTAGAGACGCGGACAGGGGAAGCTCCTACGAGCAGTACTTC.

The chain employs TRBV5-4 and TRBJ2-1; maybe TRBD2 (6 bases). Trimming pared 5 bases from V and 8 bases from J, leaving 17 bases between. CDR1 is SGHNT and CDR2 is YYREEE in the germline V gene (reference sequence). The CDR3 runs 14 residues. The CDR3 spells CASRTGGTWDEQFF. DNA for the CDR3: TGTGCCAGCAGGACTGGGGGGACCTGGGATGAGCAGTTCTTC.